This passage covers 30 T cell receptor beta chains from one sample sequenced in a study of T cells in Graves' hyperthyroidism and ophthalmopathy. TCR beta CDR3 regions were amplified from RNA. First-round RT-PCR targeting the TCR CDR3 was performed with the HTBI primer set. TCRdb itself ran the multiplex PCR reads through MiXCR, one entry per CDR3 protein. The sample has 500,000 to 600,000 distinct CDR3 sequences, over 15% seen once. Sequenced: blood. These receptors all stem from a woman between 18 and 29 years old with Graves' hyperthyroidism.

This clonotype appeared many times. The chain recombines TRBV6-1 with TRBJ2-1, with a weak D call TRBD1 (5 bases). Trimming stripped 10 bases from V and 3 bases from J, with 13 bases between. The CDR3 is 13 residues long. Germline CDR1 MNHNS, CDR2 SASEGT. CDR3 sequence reads: CATNRQGYNEQFF. DNA for the CDR3: TGTGCCACCAACCGTCAGGGCTACAATGAGCAGTTCTTC.

This clonotype was counted at least ten times. This chain links TRBV12-3 or TRBV12-4 with TRBJ1-5; TRBD1 is a possible D gene (5 bases). Deletions cut 6 bases from V and 4 bases from J, with 16 bases between. CDR3 length: 15 residues. CDR3 in amino acids: CASRPDSVKNQPQHF. The CDR3, as DNA: TGTGCCAGCAGACCCGACAGCGTTAAAAATCAGCCCCAGCATTTT.

CDR3 region: CASRKGTQETQYF. CDR3 bases: TGCGCCAGCAGAAAAGGGACCCAAGAGACCCAGTACTTC. The rearrangement uses TRBV5-1 and TRBJ2-5, with D perhaps matching TRBD1 or TRBD2 (5 bases each). This CDR3 spans 13 amino acids. The germline V gene has CDR1 SGHRS and CDR2 YFSETQ. Trimming removed 5 bases at V and 1 base at J, with 9 bases between.

V is TRBV15 and J is TRBJ2-2; D not certain. The germline gives CDR1 LNHNV, CDR2 YYDKDF (reference sequence). This CDR3 is 14 amino acids long. V was trimmed by 1 base and J by 7 bases, leaving 10 bases between them. The CDR3 here is CATSRVRHSGELFF. The CDR3 nucleotides read TGTGCCACCAGCAGAGTCCGACACAGCGGGGAGCTGTTTTTT.

Worth noting for this clonotype: One junction end does not reproduce the germline sequence, and a read error may be involved. The gene calls are TRBV7-2 and TRBJ1-3; possible D gene TRBD1, 5 bases. Germline-derived CDR1 and CDR2 are SGHTA and FQGNSA. This CDR3 comprises 14 residues. This chain's CDR3 is CASTRQSSGNTTYF. DNA of the CDR3: TGTGCCAGCACTCGACAGTCCTCTGGAAACACCACATATTTT. Complete variable domain (other parts from reference TRBV7-2 and TRBJ1-3): GAGVSQSPSNKVTEKGKDVELRCDPISGHTALYWYRQSLGQGLEFLIYFQGNSAPDKSGLPSDRFSAERTGGSVSTLTIQRTQQEDSAVYLCASTRQSSGNTTYFGEGSWLTVV.

This clonotype has more than one count but fewer than ten. The J gene is TRBJ2-3, the V gene TRBV7-2; D unresolved. Germline V gives CDR1 SGHTA, CDR2 FQGNSA. This CDR3 has 14 residues. Trimming removed 4 bases from V and 2 bases from J, with 10 bases in between. The CDR3, as DNA: TGTGCCAGCAGCTCCCTCACACACACAGATACGCAGTATTTT. This gives the protein CASSSLTHTDTQYF.

This clonotype has just a few counts. The genes are TRBV5-8 and TRBJ2-6; no reliable D call. In germline, CDR1 is SGHTS, CDR2 YDEGEE. With 3 bases removed from V and 0 bases from J, the gap between germline ends came to 7 bases. The CDR3 length is 15 residues. The CDR3 sequence: CASSSLASGANVLTF. The CDR3 bases are TGTGCCAGCAGCTCCCTGGCCTCTGGGGCCAACGTCCTGACTTTC.

The chain carries TRBV11-3 and TRBJ2-3; the D is unclear. The germline V and J ends were trimmed by 6 bases and 4 bases, with 14 bases remaining between them. Per the germline V gene, CDR1 is SGHNT and CDR2 is YENEEA. The CDR3 extends over 14 amino acids. The CDR3 sequence: CASRSEALADTQYF. In nucleotides, the CDR3 is TGTGCCAGCAGGAGTGAAGCGTTGGCAGATACGCAGTATTTT.

The chain couples TRBV7-2 to TRBJ2-1; 8 nucleotides match TRBD2. Germline V CDR1 and CDR2: SGHTA, FQGNSA. V shed 3 bases, J shed 7 bases, and the junction held 8 bases outside the gene matches. This CDR3 region has 15 residues. In DNA, the CDR3 is TGTGCCAGCAGCTTCGTCCAGCGGGGGAGGAATGAGCAGTTCTTC. Protein: CASSFVQRGRNEQFF.

This chain links TRBV10-1 with TRBJ2-7; D is unclear. The V end was cut by 6 bases, the J end by 6 bases, with 18 bases between. This CDR3 region has 14 residues. The germline CDR1 and CDR2 sequences are WNHNN and SYGVQD (reference sequence). The CDR3 protein is CASSARLPQSEQYF. The DNA of the CDR3 is TGCGCCAGCAGCGCCAGACTCCCCCAGAGCGAGCAGTACTTC.

This clonotype occurred many times. J is TRBJ2-7 and V is TRBV20-1; 7 bases map to TRBD2. Looked up from germline, CDR1 is DFQATT and CDR2 is SNEGSKA (reference sequence). The CDR3 covers 12 residues. CDR3 residues: CTPAGPPYEQYF. The DNA of the CDR3 is TGCACACCAGCGGGACCCCCCTACGAGCAGTACTTC.

The chain joins TRBV5-1 to TRBJ2-7; D could derive from TRBD1 or TRBD2 (5 bases each). The germline gives CDR1 SGHRS, CDR2 YFSETQ. Trimming took 4 bases from V and 4 from J, leaving 18 bases between them. This CDR3 spans 15 amino acids. Here the CDR3 reads CASSRTTGREYEQYF. The CDR3, as DNA: TGCGCCAGCAGCCGGACAACGGGACGGGAATACGAGCAGTACTTC.

This clonotype was recorded at least ten times. The J gene is TRBJ2-7, the V gene TRBV28; 11 nucleotides agree with TRBD2. CDR1 MDHEN and CDR2 SYDVKM come from the germline V gene. The trim removed 7 bases at V and 3 bases at J, leaving 2 bases unmatched. The CDR3 is 13 amino acids. CDR3 DNA: TGTGCCAGCAAACTAGCGGGAGACTACGAGCAGTACTTC. Its protein product is CASKLAGDYEQYF.

The CDR3 sequence: CASSLTGFAGNTIYF. Written as DNA, the CDR3 is TGTGCCAGCAGCTTGACAGGGTTTGCTGGAAACACCATATATTTT. The genes are TRBV7-2 and TRBJ1-3, with 7 bases lining up with TRBD1. V lost 3 bases and J lost 2; bases outside the gene matches: 4. The CDR3 spans 15 residues. Germline assignment: CDR1 SGHTA and CDR2 FQGNSA.

This clonotype was recorded a few times. A much larger clone lies a single base off, so this may be a read error. The genes are TRBV11-2 and TRBJ1-1; D is unclear. Germline V lookup: CDR1 SGHAT, CDR2 FQNNGV. The CDR3 length is 15 residues. The germline V and J ends were trimmed by 5 bases and 5 bases, with 18 bases remaining between them. The CDR3: CASSLISRAQTEAFF. In DNA, the CDR3 is TGTGCCAGCAGCCTTATCTCTCGAGCCCAGACTGAAGCTTTCTTT.

This clonotype came up many times. The chain combines TRBV3-1 with TRBJ2-2; TRBD2 is a possible D gene (5 bases). CDR1 and CDR2 (germline): LGHDT, YNNKEL (reference sequence). V gave up 0 bases and J gave up 0 bases, with 11 bases separating them. This CDR3 has 17 amino acids. CDR3 protein: CASSQDVGLTNTGELFF. CDR3 sequence (DNA): TGTGCCAGCAGCCAAGACGTCGGACTTACGAACACCGGGGAGCTGTTTTTT.

This clonotype turned up a few times. The junction differs from germline at one of its ends, possibly a read error. This chain links TRBV6-1 with TRBJ1-6, with D possibly being TRBD1 (6 bases). CDR1 is MNHNS, CDR2 SASEGT, per germline. The CDR3 contains 15 residues. CDR3 coding DNA: TGTGTCAGCAGTGAAGAAAGCAGGGGTTCTGCACCCCTCCACTTT. Encoded protein: CVSSEESRGSAPLHF.

The CDR3 loop is CATSEFSGRASDTQYF. The CDR3 DNA sequence: TGTGCCACCAGTGAGTTTAGCGGGAGGGCCTCAGATACGCAGTATTTT. The V call is TRBV24-1, the J call TRBJ2-3; TRBD2 matches 11 bases. The J segment lost 4 bases and the V segment lost 4 bases, leaving 6 bases of the junction unmatched. Germline V gives CDR1 KGHDR, CDR2 SFDVKD. The CDR3 has 16 amino acids.

The chain employs TRBV29-1 and TRBJ1-2, with D possibly TRBD1 on 5 matching bases. This CDR3 is built from 11 residues. Germline lookup yields CDR1 SQVTM and CDR2 ANQGSEA. V gave up 4 bases and J gave up 8 bases, with 11 bases separating them. The CDR3 reads CSVGGTWGYTF. The DNA of the CDR3 is TGCAGCGTTGGCGGGACTTGGGGCTACACCTTC.

This clonotype was picked up many times. The J gene is TRBJ1-6, the V gene TRBV5-1, with a possible D match to TRBD1 (5 bases). V lost 4 bases, J lost 10 bases, and 18 bases lay in between. The length of the CDR3 is 15 residues. Germline CDR1 is SGHRS and CDR2 is YFSETQ. CDR3 coding DNA: TGCGCCAGCAGCAAAGACCAGGGCTACGGATCACCCCTCCACTTT. It codes for CASSKDQGYGSPLHF.

This rearrangement joins TRBV4-3 to TRBJ1-4, with TRBD1 matching 8 bases. V gave up 0 bases and J gave up 7 bases; unmatched junction bases: 4. CDR1 and CDR2 (germline): LGHNA, YSLEER. The CDR3 spans 15 residues. The CDR3 protein is CASSQDGTGGEKLFF. CDR3 sequence (DNA): TGCGCCAGCAGCCAAGACGGGACAGGAGGTGAAAAACTGTTTTTT.

This clonotype was recorded at least ten times. The chain employs TRBV20-1 and TRBJ2-7; D perhaps matches TRBD1 (6 bases). V was trimmed by 7 bases and J by 3 bases, leaving 10 bases between them. Germline V gene lookup returns CDR1 DFQATT and CDR2 SNEGSKA (reference sequence). The CDR3 runs 11 residues. The CDR3: CSGGQYYEQYF. CDR3 DNA: TGCAGTGGAGGACAGTACTACGAGCAGTACTTC.

The chain couples TRBV2 to TRBJ2-1, with TRBD1 matching 8 bases. The CDR3 contains 16 residues. Germline V lookup: CDR1 SNHLY, CDR2 FYNNEI. Trimming at V came to 6 bases and at J to 0 bases, leaving 7 bases not matched to a gene. CDR3 loop: CASRPWGQVSYNEQFF. For the CDR3, the DNA is TGTGCCAGCAGACCTTGGGGACAGGTCTCCTACAATGAGCAGTTCTTC. Based on the CDR3 plus reference TRBV2 and TRBJ2-1, the full variable domain is EPEVTQTPSHQVTQMGQEVILRCVPISNHLYFYWYRQILGQKVEFLVSFYNNEISEKSEIFDDQFSVERPDGSNFTLKIRSTKLEDSAMYFCASRPWGQVSYNEQFFGPGTRLTVL.

The V gene is TRBV4-1, the J gene TRBJ1-5; D might be TRBD1 (5 bases). Looked up from germline, CDR1 is MGHRA and CDR2 is YSYEKL. The CDR3 has 14 residues. V was shortened by 1 base and J by 4 bases, with 8 bases between the two germline ends. CDR3 residues: CASSQVEGNQPQHF. Written as DNA, the CDR3 is TGCGCCAGCAGCCAAGTCGAGGGGAATCAGCCCCAGCATTTT.

CDR3 sequence reads: CASSEPPRATEAFF. The DNA of the CDR3 is TGTGCCAGCAGTGAACCCCCGAGGGCCACTGAAGCTTTCTTT. The chain links TRBV25-1 to TRBJ1-1; D uncertain. The V gene's germline CDR1 is MGHDK and CDR2 SYGVNS. Trimming shortened V by 2 bases and J by 4 bases, and 11 bases separated the two germline ends. The length of the CDR3 is 14 residues.

This clonotype was counted only a few times. The V and J genes are TRBV7-8 and TRBJ2-5; D might be TRBD1 (6 bases). CDR3 length: 15 residues. V dropped 4 bases and J dropped 7 bases, with 19 bases sitting between them. CDR1 is SGHVS, CDR2 FQNEAQ, per germline. This chain's CDR3 is CASSSAFLGDTTQYF. For the CDR3, the DNA is TGTGCCAGCAGCTCAGCTTTCTTGGGGGACACGACCCAGTACTTC.

This clonotype occurred many times. The J gene is TRBJ2-1, the V gene TRBV24-1; no definite D call. The germline CDR1 and CDR2 sequences are KGHDR and SFDVKD. The CDR3 length is 12 residues. The ends were cut back, 6 bases at V and 8 bases at J, with 10 bases in the middle. The CDR3 sequence is CATSSSIDEQFF. The CDR3 DNA sequence: TGTGCCACCAGTTCAAGCATCGATGAGCAGTTCTTC.

This clonotype showed up many times. The chain couples TRBV20-1 to TRBJ2-1; 10 nucleotides agree with TRBD2. Trimming at V came to 5 bases and at J to 4 bases, leaving 11 bases not matched to a gene. The CDR3 is 16 residues long. Germline CDR1 reads DFQATT; CDR2 reads SNEGSKA (reference sequence). CDR3 coding DNA: TGCAGTGCTGGGCCCCTAGCTAGCGGGAGATACAATGAGCAGTTCTTC. It is translated as CSAGPLASGRYNEQFF.

Ten or more counts support this clonotype. The chain has TRBV11-3 and TRBJ1-6; D gene unclear. This CDR3 region has 13 residues. Germline V gene data show CDR1 as SGHNT and CDR2 as YENEEA. V shed 1 base and J shed 8 bases, with 6 bases lying between them. DNA of the CDR3: TGTGCCAGCAGCTTAGTCTCTGATTCACCCCTCCACTTT. It yields the protein CASSLVSDSPLHF.

This clonotype was detected many times. This chain connects TRBV5-1 to TRBJ2-3; D possibly corresponds to TRBD1 (7 bases). V was shortened by 4 bases and J by 5 bases, with 14 bases between the two germline ends. The CDR3 has 14 amino acids. Germline CDR1 and CDR2: SGHRS and YFSETQ. CDR3: CASSVEGAKDTQYF. In DNA, the CDR3 is TGCGCCAGCAGCGTGGAGGGGGCTAAAGATACGCAGTATTTT.